These 30 T cell receptor beta chains share one sample of origin, sequenced in a study of identifying expanded T cells in peripheral blood (dated by TCRdb to 2018 to 2020). The library was obtained by the immunoSEQ multiplex PCR assay. Imported from immuneACCESS, the table was reduced by TCRdb to in-frame sequences with V and J called. These copies leave out some clones; in studies compared against another copy, an unresolved V gene accounts for under half, and the cause of the remainder is not known. Here the sample has 95,000 to 100,000 clones; around nine tenths occur a single time. The top ten clonotypes cover approximately 18% of the sample. Source material: blood. The receptors derive from a person aged 18 to 70 in good health.

The chain joins TRBV5-1 to TRBJ1-3; TRBD1 is a possible D gene (6 bases). V lost 0 bases to trimming and J lost 4 bases, with 14 bases between them. This CDR3 is built from 16 residues. Germline V gene lookup returns CDR1 SGHRS and CDR2 YFSETQ. In nucleotides, the CDR3 is TGCGCCAGCAGCTTGGCCGGGCAGGGGTCGGGAAACACCATATATTTT. Residues: CASSLAGQGSGNTIYF.

This chain connects TRBV6-4 to TRBJ1-5, with TRBD1 matching 10 bases. Per germline, CDR1 MRHNA and CDR2 SNTAGT. This CDR3 has 17 amino acids. V lost 9 bases and J lost 2; bases outside the gene matches: 13. The DNA of the CDR3 is TGTGCCAGTGGTTCCGGGACAGGGGCTATGGGCAATCAGCCCCAGCATTTT. It specifies CASGSGTGAMGNQPQHF.

The chain joins TRBV5-4 to TRBJ2-1; 9 bases line up with TRBD1. Trimming cost V 5 bases and J 7 bases; bases outside gene matches: 13. This CDR3 comprises 16 residues. Germline loops: CDR1 SGHNT, CDR2 YYREEE (reference sequence). CDR3 loop: CASRIEGQGWENEQFF. The CDR3, as DNA: TGTGCCAGCAGAATCGAGGGACAGGGTTGGGAGAATGAGCAGTTCTTC.

The V call is TRBV28, the J call TRBJ2-1, with 7 bases matching TRBD2. The ends lost 6 bases at V and 7 bases at J; junction bases unmatched: 0. Germline V gene lookup returns CDR1 MDHEN and CDR2 SYDVKM. The CDR3 is 11 amino acids. CDR3 sequence: CASRGGNEQFF. In nucleotides, the CDR3 is TGTGCCAGCAGGGGGGGGAATGAGCAGTTCTTC.

Only a few counts were recorded for this clone. The chain has TRBV7-2 and TRBJ1-2; the match to TRBD1 covers 7 bases. The length of the CDR3 is 15 residues. CDR1 is SGHTA, CDR2 FQGNSA, per germline. With V trimmed by 5 bases and J by 4 bases, 10 bases remained unmatched. CDR3 loop: CASSLNRGLTYGYTF. Written as DNA, the CDR3 is TGTGCCAGCAGCCTCAACAGGGGACTGACCTATGGCTACACCTTC. The full variable domain, in which reference TRBV7-2 and TRBJ1-2 provide the parts outside the CDR3, is GAGVSQSPSNKVTEKGKDVELRCDPISGHTALYWYRQSLGQGLEFLIYFQGNSAPDKSGLPSDRFSAERTGGSVSTLTIQRTQQEDSAVYLCASSLNRGLTYGYTFGSGTRLTVV.

In its sample, this clone was seen once. The chain uses TRBV10-1 and TRBJ2-1, with 10 bases aligning to TRBD2. The CDR3 totals 19 residues. J was trimmed by 0 bases and V by 0 bases; bases with no gene match: 8. Germline V CDR1 and CDR2: WNHNN, SYGVQD (reference sequence). The CDR3 loop is CASSESALAGASSYNEQFF. The CDR3 coding sequence is TGCGCCAGCAGTGAGTCGGCCCTAGCGGGGGCTAGCTCCTACAATGAGCAGTTCTTC.

The gene calls are TRBV4-1 and TRBJ2-7; possibly TRBD2 for D (5 bases). Germline V gives CDR1 MGHRA, CDR2 YSYEKL. The germline V and J ends were trimmed by 3 bases and 5 bases, with 11 bases remaining between them. This CDR3 spans 13 amino acids. The CDR3 reads CASSHGVFNEQYF. The CDR3 nucleotides read TGCGCCAGCAGCCACGGGGTATTTAACGAGCAGTACTTC.

By sample share, this clone is medium-sized (0.01 to 0.1%). J is TRBJ1-1 and V is TRBV25-1, with a possible D match to TRBD1 (6 bases). Germline CDR1 and CDR2: MGHDK and SYGVNS. Trimming took 3 bases from V and 0 from J, leaving 8 bases between them. The CDR3 has 14 residues. The chain's CDR3 is CASSDQGMNTEAFF. The CDR3 DNA follows: TGTGCCAGCAGTGATCAGGGGATGAACACTGAAGCTTTCTTT.

The CDR3 loop reads CASAGTREVYEQYF. The DNA for the CDR3 is TGTGCCAGCGCCGGGACCCGGGAGGTATACGAGCAGTACTTC. The gene calls are TRBV10-3 and TRBJ2-7; 7 bases fit TRBD2. CDR1 is ENHRY, CDR2 SYGVKD, per germline. This CDR3 spans 14 amino acids. V gave up 10 bases and J gave up 4 bases; unmatched junction bases: 13.

The CDR3 spells CASSSRAPQRAPTDTQYF. CDR3 sequence (DNA): TGTGCCAGCAGCTCCCGGGCCCCCCAGCGGGCGCCCACAGATACGCAGTATTTT. This chain joins TRBV5-6 and TRBJ2-3; D perhaps matches TRBD2 (6 bases). Trimming shortened V by 3 bases and J by 2 bases, and 22 bases separated the two germline ends. The CDR3 is 18 amino acids. CDR1 is SGHDT and CDR2 is YYEEEE in the germline V gene.

V and J are TRBV4-1 and TRBJ2-3, with D unresolved. Germline V gene sequence: CDR1 MGHRA, CDR2 YSYEKL. The CDR3 totals 15 residues. Trimming stripped 7 bases from V and 4 bases from J, with 18 bases between. The CDR3 region has the DNA TGCGCCAGCACCTCACACACCAAGCTGGCAGATACGCAGTATTTT. Amino acid sequence: CASTSHTKLADTQYF.

The chain links TRBV4-1 to TRBJ2-2; 7 bases agree with TRBD1. Germline CDR1 and CDR2: MGHRA and YSYEKL. This CDR3 comprises 16 residues. The ends lost 1 base at V and 4 bases at J; junction bases unmatched: 6. The CDR3 loop is CASSQVGTVGTGELFF. CDR3 nucleotide sequence: TGCGCCAGCAGCCAAGTAGGGACAGTGGGCACCGGGGAGCTGTTTTTT.

The V gene is TRBV5-1, the J gene TRBJ2-7; 8 bases match TRBD1. This CDR3 is built from 15 residues. Germline CDR1 reads SGHRS; CDR2 reads YFSETQ. After removal of 4 bases from V and 5 bases from J, the junction contained 11 bases not matched to a gene. The CDR3 DNA sequence: TGCGCCAGCAGCGTCCGACAGGGGACGATCGACGAGCAGTACTTC. It yields the protein CASSVRQGTIDEQYF.

This clone was picked up one time. V usage is TRBV21-1 and J usage is TRBJ2-1. TRBV21-1 is a recognized pseudogene. The CDR3 covers 15 residues. In nucleotides, the CDR3 is TGTGCCAGCAGCAATCGGAGGGGGTGGCACAATGAGCAGTTCTTC. Translated, it gives CASSNRRGWHNEQFF.

J is TRBJ2-7 and V is TRBV7-6; 10 nucleotides agree with TRBD2. With 1 base clipped from V and 4 bases from J, the junction kept 7 bases outside the gene matches. Germline CDR1 and CDR2: SGHVS and FNYEAQ. CDR3 size: 16 residues. For the CDR3, the DNA is TGTGCCAGCAGCTTAGATCGGACTAGCGGTGGGTACGAGCAGTACTTC. Residues: CASSLDRTSGGYEQYF.

The chain joins TRBV29-1 to TRBJ1-4; D is perhaps TRBD1 (5 bases). V lost 7 bases, J lost 6 bases, and 12 bases lay in between. The CDR3 length is 12 residues. Germline V gene data show CDR1 as SQVTM and CDR2 as ANQGSEA. The CDR3: CSAVGGDEKLFF. The CDR3 coding sequence is TGCAGCGCCGTTGGGGGGGATGAAAAACTGTTTTTT.

The rearrangement uses TRBV9 and TRBJ1-1; D uncertain. Per the germline V gene, CDR1 is SGDLS and CDR2 is YYNGEE. Between the trimmed V and J ends, which lost 3 bases and 4 bases, there was a span of 19 bases. The CDR3 is 16 amino acids. The CDR3 reads CASSARTDSTSTEAFF. The CDR3 DNA follows: TGTGCCAGCAGCGCCAGGACCGACTCCACGAGCACTGAAGCTTTCTTT. Combining the CDR3 with reference TRBV9 and TRBJ1-1 gives the whole variable domain DSGVTQTPKHLITATGQRVTLRCSPRSGDLSVYWYQQSLDQGLQFLIQYYNGEERAKGNILERFSAQQFPDLHSELNLSSLELGDSALYFCASSARTDSTSTEAFFGQGTRLTVV.

This rearrangement joins TRBV19 to TRBJ1-1, with D unresolved. Germline V gene sequence: CDR1 LNHDA, CDR2 SQIVND (reference sequence). V lost 6 bases and J 4 bases, leaving 12 bases between the germline ends. The CDR3 has 13 amino acids. The CDR3 DNA sequence: TGTGCCAGTAGAATCGGGGAAGCCACTGAAGCTTTCTTT. Its protein is CASRIGEATEAFF.

This chain connects TRBV7-9 to TRBJ1-1; possibly TRBD1 for D (5 bases). Trimming removed 5 bases from V and 4 bases from J, with 11 bases in between. The CDR3 has 13 residues. CDR1 is SEHNR and CDR2 is FQNEAQ in the germline V gene (reference sequence). The chain's CDR3 is CASSRGTGTEAFF. DNA for the CDR3: TGTGCCAGCAGCCGTGGGACTGGCACTGAAGCTTTCTTT.

The chain couples TRBV5-4 to TRBJ1-2; TRBD1 matches 7 bases. CDR3 length: 15 amino acids. V shed 3 bases, J shed 2 bases, and the junction held 7 bases outside the gene matches. Germline V gives CDR1 SGHNT, CDR2 YYREEE (reference sequence). CDR3 bases: TGTGCCAGCAGCTCACAGGGGACGCTCAACTATGGCTACACCTTC. Its translation is CASSSQGTLNYGYTF. The entire variable domain, with the rest obtained from reference TRBV5-4 and TRBJ1-2, is as follows: ETGVTQSPTHLIKTRGQQVTLRCSSQSGHNTVSWYQQALGQGPQFIFQYYREEENGRGNFPPRFSGLQFPNYSSELNVNALELDDSALYLCASSSQGTLNYGYTFGSGTRLTVV.

This clone was counted a single time. V and J are TRBV19 and TRBJ2-2, with a possible D match to TRBD2 (5 bases). Germline V gene data show CDR1 as LNHDA and CDR2 as SQIVND (reference sequence). The CDR3 length is 15 residues. Trimming left V 6 bases short and J 7 bases short, with 18 bases between. CDR3 residues: CASSPNAAGDGELFF. The CDR3 coding sequence is TGTGCCAGTAGCCCCAACGCGGCCGGGGACGGGGAGCTGTTTTTT.

This chain uses TRBV7-2 with TRBJ2-1; D is unresolved. The CDR3 extends over 13 amino acids. V was shortened by 3 bases and J by 10 bases, with 13 bases between the two germline ends. Germline CDR1 SGHTA, CDR2 FQGNSA. CDR3 DNA: TGTGCCAGCAGCTTTAATCAGGTTGGGGAGCAGTTCTTC. Translation: CASSFNQVGEQFF.

This sequence joins TRBV5-6 and TRBJ2-7, with no clear D. Trimming pared 4 bases from V and 3 bases from J, leaving 5 bases between. The CDR3 runs 11 residues. Germline CDR1 and CDR2: SGHDT and YYEEEE. DNA for the CDR3: TGTGCCAGCAGCGCCAACTACGAGCAGTACTTC. It yields the protein CASSANYEQYF.

The chain recombines TRBV5-1 with TRBJ1-1; possible D gene TRBD1, 6 bases. CDR3 length equals 13 residues. V lost 4 bases to trimming and J lost 6 bases, with 13 bases between them. The germline V gene encodes CDR1 SGHRS and CDR2 YFSETQ. The CDR3 sequence: CASSIQGSPEAFF. The DNA of the CDR3 is TGCGCCAGCAGCATACAGGGTTCGCCTGAAGCTTTCTTT. The full variable domain, its missing parts supplied by reference TRBV5-1 and TRBJ1-1, is KAGVTQTPRYLIKTRGQQVTLSCSPISGHRSVSWYQQTPGQGLQFLFEYFSETQRNKGNFPGRFSGRQFSNSRSEMNVSTLELGDSALYLCASSIQGSPEAFFGQGTRLTVV.

The chain joins TRBV7-9 to TRBJ1-2; no reliable D call. Germline loops: CDR1 SEHNR, CDR2 FQNEAQ (reference sequence). The CDR3 has 14 amino acids. V was trimmed by 2 bases and J by 6 bases, leaving 13 bases between them. The CDR3 is CASSLSAGLDGYTF. The CDR3 DNA reads TGTGCCAGCAGCTTATCGGCGGGTTTGGATGGCTACACCTTC.

In regard to this clone: This sample also contains other DNA sequences that code for the same CDR3. The V and J genes are TRBV7-8 and TRBJ1-1; D remains unclear. The CDR3 consists of 13 residues. The V gene lost 3 bases and the J gene lost 2 bases, with 7 bases spanning the gap. Germline loops: CDR1 SGHVS, CDR2 FQNEAQ. The DNA of the CDR3 is TGTGCCAGCAGCTTTAATAGAAACACTGAAGCTTTCTTT. It translates to CASSFNRNTEAFF.

The rearrangement joins TRBV27 to TRBJ2-3; possibly TRBD2 for D (5 bases). The CDR3 contains 12 residues. Trimming cost V 8 bases and J 7 bases, with 13 bases left between them. The germline V gene has CDR1 MNHEY and CDR2 SMNVEV (reference sequence). The CDR3: CASASTGNTQYF. CDR3 coding DNA: TGTGCCAGCGCGTCCACGGGGAATACGCAGTATTTT.

This chain connects TRBV7-2 to TRBJ2-3; 12 positions agree with TRBD1. Trimming took 10 bases from V and 6 from J; bases not matched to a gene: 8. The CDR3 totals 14 residues. Per the germline V gene, CDR1 is SGHTA and CDR2 is FQGNSA. The DNA of the CDR3 is TGTGCCACAATGCCGGGACAGGGGGCTGATACGCAGTATTTT. Translated: CATMPGQGADTQYF.

This clone was detected once. The gene calls are TRBV9 and TRBJ2-1, with D perhaps TRBD1 (6 bases). CDR1 and CDR2 (germline): SGDLS, YYNGEE. This CDR3 contains 10 residues. Trimming removed 3 bases at V and 12 bases at J, with 7 bases between. The CDR3 region has the DNA TGTGCCAGCAGCGGGACAGCGCAGTTCTTC. It codes for CASSGTAQFF.

This clone has a single count. The chain links TRBV5-1 to TRBJ2-2; 7 bases align to TRBD2. From germline, CDR1 is SGHRS and CDR2 YFSETQ. Losses at the gene ends were 1 base for V and 6 bases for J; bases not matched to a gene: 6. This CDR3 has 15 amino acids. The CDR3 DNA sequence: TGCGCCAGCAGCTTGCAGCTAGCGGTCCCCGGGGAGCTGTTTTTT. Encoded protein: CASSLQLAVPGELFF.